Listed here are 23 T cell receptor beta chains from one sample, sequenced in a study of cytomegalovirus exposure and HLA in healthy donors (dated by TCRdb to 2017 to 2019). Receptor amplification or capture employed the immunoSEQ multiplex PCR assay. For the multiplex PCR, a mixture combining 60 forward primers for TCR Vbeta segments and 13 reverse primers for TCR Jbeta segments was used. What TCRdb holds here is the immuneACCESS table cut down to in-frame rearrangements. Part of the clones is not present; checked against another copy, under half of the missing clones reflect an unresolved V gene, and the others are unexplained. The table of this sample itemizes over 90,000 clones. Clones ranked in the top ten supply about 3% of the sample. Sequencing used PBMCs. These receptors originate from a man between 40 and 49 years old in good health and CMV-seronegative.

The rearrangement joins TRBV27 to TRBJ1-5; 9 nucleotides align to TRBD1. Unmatched junction bases numbered 6, after V lost 5 bases and J lost 7 bases. The CDR3 has 14 residues. Germline V gives CDR1 MNHEY, CDR2 SMNVEV (reference sequence). CDR3 sequence: CASSLDRGQQPQHF. The CDR3 bases are TGTGCCAGCAGTCTGGACAGGGGTCAACAGCCCCAGCATTTT.

The rearrangement links TRBV6-5 to TRBJ2-1; 14 bases are shared with TRBD2. Germline CDR1 and CDR2: MNHEY and SVGAGI. Trimming at V came to 8 bases and at J to 8 bases, leaving 5 bases not matched to a gene. The CDR3 loop spans 14 amino acids. CDR3 sequence: CASHGTSGGYEQFF. CDR3 DNA: TGTGCCAGCCATGGGACTAGCGGGGGCTATGAGCAGTTCTTC.

The V call is TRBV5-1, the J call TRBJ2-2; the match to TRBD1 covers 7 bases. The V gene's germline CDR1 is SGHRS and CDR2 YFSETQ. V dropped 4 bases and J dropped 1; count of bases not matched to a gene: 7. The length of the CDR3 is 16 residues. The CDR3 spells CASSLTGTVNTGELFF. CDR3 nucleotide sequence: TGCGCCAGCAGCCTAACCGGGACAGTGAACACCGGGGAGCTGTTTTTT.

The chain uses TRBV19 and TRBJ2-4; 11 bases are a match to TRBD2. The CDR3 sequence is 15 residues long. J was trimmed by 4 bases and V by 5 bases; bases with no gene match: 4. Germline CDR1 reads LNHDA; CDR2 reads SQIVND (reference sequence). This chain's CDR3 is CASSGASGRKNIQYF. The CDR3 bases are TGTGCCAGTAGTGGGGCTAGCGGGAGGAAAAACATTCAGTACTTC.

The chain's CDR3 is CASSPGQQETQYF. The CDR3 bases are TGCGCCAGCAGCCCAGGACAGCAAGAGACCCAGTACTTC. The gene calls are TRBV5-1 and TRBJ2-5; possibly TRBD1 for D (6 bases). In germline, CDR1 is SGHRS, CDR2 YFSETQ. The CDR3 has 13 amino acids. The V gene lost 4 bases and the J gene lost 2 bases, with 9 bases spanning the gap.

Remarks on this clone: Likely a read error: the CDR3 ends without its conserved phenylalanine or tryptophan. The V call is TRBV5-4, the J call TRBJ1-1; D is possibly TRBD1 (5 bases). Germline V gene sequence: CDR1 SGHNT, CDR2 YYREEE (reference sequence). V lost 2 bases to trimming and J lost 7 bases, with 9 bases between them. The CDR3 extends over 12 amino acids. CDR3 DNA: TGTGCCAGCAGCTTTCAGGGTCGTGAAGCTTTCTCT. As protein: CASSFQGREAFS.

The chain carries TRBV4-3 and TRBJ2-1; D possibly corresponds to TRBD2 (6 bases). V was trimmed by 5 bases and J by 5 bases, leaving 10 bases between them. CDR3 length: 13 amino acids. CDR1 is LGHNA and CDR2 is YSLEER in the germline V gene. The DNA for the CDR3 is TGCGCCAGCAGCTGGGACTTAGACAATGAGCAGTTCTTC. Translated: CASSWDLDNEQFF.

The gene calls are TRBV9 and TRBJ2-1; D might be TRBD2 (6 bases). Germline V gene sequence: CDR1 SGDLS, CDR2 YYNGEE. The ends were cut back, 3 bases at V and 0 bases at J, with 10 bases in the middle. CDR3 length: 15 amino acids. The CDR3 spells CASSAGAPSYNEQFF. The CDR3 coding sequence is TGTGCCAGCAGCGCGGGAGCCCCCTCCTACAATGAGCAGTTCTTC.

V usage is TRBV10-2 and J usage is TRBJ2-7, with 12 bases matching TRBD2. V shed 6 bases, J shed 6 bases, and the junction held 3 bases outside the gene matches. Germline assignment: CDR1 WSHSY and CDR2 SAAADI. The CDR3 spans 13 residues. The CDR3, as DNA: TGCGCCAGCAGGCTAGCGGGGGGGGGCGAGCAGTACTTC. This translates into CASRLAGGGEQYF.

The chain couples TRBV7-2 to TRBJ2-2; 10 bases map to TRBD2. The germline V gene encodes CDR1 SGHTA and CDR2 FQGNSA. V lost 1 base, J lost 0 bases, and 5 bases stayed unmatched. This CDR3 has 18 residues. CDR3 sequence reads: CASSLVAGGLANTGELFF. In DNA form, the CDR3 reads TGTGCCAGCAGCTTAGTAGCGGGGGGACTGGCGAACACCGGGGAGCTGTTTTTT.

The V and J genes are TRBV6-1 and TRBJ2-4; D unresolved. The CDR3 has 14 residues. V lost 6 bases, J lost 3 bases, and 12 bases lay in between. Per the germline V gene, CDR1 is MNHNS and CDR2 is SASEGT. The CDR3 spells CASSLRERKNIQYF. CDR3 nucleotides: TGTGCCAGCAGCCTTAGAGAGCGCAAAAACATTCAGTACTTC.

The rearrangement joins TRBV28 to TRBJ2-7; 10 nucleotides align to TRBD1. J was trimmed by 1 base and V by 6 bases; bases with no gene match: 6. The germline gives CDR1 MDHEN, CDR2 SYDVKM. The CDR3 is made up of 15 amino acids. CDR3 nucleotides: TGTGCCAGCAGCCAGGGACAGGGGTTATCCTACGAGCAGTACTTC. Protein sequence: CASSQGQGLSYEQYF.

The chain combines TRBV6-6 with TRBJ1-5, with D possibly matching TRBD1 (6 bases). Germline V CDR1 and CDR2: MNHNY, SVGAGI (reference sequence). The ends were cut back, 5 bases at V and 4 bases at J, with 12 bases in the middle. CDR3 length: 14 amino acids. The CDR3 loop is CASSRGTTNQPQHF. The CDR3 DNA reads TGTGCCAGCAGTAGGGGGACTACTAATCAGCCCCAGCATTTT.

The gene calls are TRBV30 and TRBJ2-5; D possibly corresponds to TRBD2 (7 bases). Germline CDR1 GTSNPN, CDR2 SVGIG (reference sequence). The CDR3 has 14 amino acids. With 0 bases removed from V and 6 bases from J, the gap between germline ends came to 14 bases. CDR3 loop: CAWSVTGGEQTQYF. CDR3 coding DNA: TGTGCCTGGAGTGTAACGGGGGGCGAACAGACCCAGTACTTC.

The chain links TRBV28 to TRBJ1-1, with TRBD1 matching 7 bases. J lost 6 bases, V lost 5 bases, and 12 bases had no gene match. The CDR3 is made up of 15 amino acids. Germline CDR1 and CDR2: MDHEN and SYDVKM. The CDR3 loop is CASSERPGGPAEAFF. The CDR3, as DNA: TGTGCCAGCAGTGAGAGGCCAGGGGGGCCGGCTGAAGCTTTCTTT.

As DNA, the CDR3 is TGTGCCAGTAGTATAGTGGCGGACTGGGGTGATTCACCCCTCCACTTT. Its protein product is CASSIVADWGDSPLHF. The V gene is TRBV19, the J gene TRBJ1-6, with unresolved D. Per germline, CDR1 LNHDA and CDR2 SQIVND (reference sequence). The CDR3 consists of 16 residues. V was trimmed by 1 base and J by 8 bases, leaving 15 bases between them. Combining the CDR3 with reference TRBV19 and TRBJ1-6 gives the whole variable domain DGGITQSPKYLFRKEGQNVTLSCEQNLNHDAMYWYRQDPGQGLRLIYYSQIVNDFQKGDIAEGYSVSREKKESFPLTVTSAQKNPTAFYLCASSIVADWGDSPLHFGNGTRLTVT.

The chain combines TRBV30 with TRBJ2-2, with 8 bases matching TRBD2. From germline, CDR1 is GTSNPN and CDR2 SVGIG (reference sequence). This CDR3 comprises 14 residues. The V gene end was trimmed by 3 bases and the J gene end by 6 bases; junction bases not matched to a gene: 6. The CDR3 protein is CAWSFLRGAGELFF. As DNA, the CDR3 is TGTGCCTGGAGCTTCTTGCGGGGGGCCGGGGAGCTGTTTTTT.

The V and J genes are TRBV5-1 and TRBJ1-3; tentatively, D is TRBD1 (6 bases). The germline V and J ends were trimmed by 4 bases and 1 base, with 9 bases remaining between them. The germline gives CDR1 SGHRS, CDR2 YFSETQ. The CDR3 runs 14 residues. As DNA, the CDR3 is TGCGCCAGCAGCCTGGACAGTTCTGGAAACACCATATATTTT. Its protein product is CASSLDSSGNTIYF.

The rearrangement joins TRBV7-9 to TRBJ2-1; the D is unclear. The CDR3 has 15 amino acids. Looked up from germline, CDR1 is SEHNR and CDR2 is FQNEAQ (reference sequence). Between the trimmed V and J ends, which lost 5 bases and 2 bases, there was a span of 13 bases. The CDR3 DNA reads as TGTGCCAGCAGCCCCCCACCCCCTACCTACAATGAGCAGTTCTTC. Translating gives CASSPPPPTYNEQFF.

CDR3 nucleotide sequence: TGTGCCTGGAGGCTAAAATTTGGGACAGGGGGCGTTGAAAACATTCAGTACTTC. It is translated as CAWRLKFGTGGVENIQYF. The chain is built from TRBV30 and TRBJ2-4; TRBD1 aligns across 12 bases. This CDR3 region has 18 residues. CDR1 is GTSNPN, CDR2 SVGIG, per germline (reference sequence). V lost 3 bases, J lost 5 bases, and 14 bases stayed unmatched.

As to this clone: One junction end disagrees with the germline gene, perhaps due to a read error. Distinct nucleotide sequences in the sample also encode this CDR3. The rearrangement links TRBV18 to TRBJ2-2, with 14 bases lining up with TRBD2. This CDR3 spans 16 amino acids. Germline CDR1 and CDR2: KGHSH and LQKENI. CDR3 loop: CASSYGTSGSLGELFF. DNA of the CDR3: TGTGCCAGCTCATACGGGACTAGCGGGAGTCTCGGGGAGCTGTTCTTT.

This chain joins TRBV7-6 and TRBJ1-1, with 7 bases lining up with TRBD1. Germline V gives CDR1 SGHVS, CDR2 FNYEAQ. V shed 1 base, J shed 1 base, and the junction held 0 bases outside the gene matches. The CDR3 loop spans 14 amino acids. The CDR3 bases are TGTGCCAGCAGCTTAGAGGGGGCGAACACTGAAGCTTTCTTT. Amino acid sequence: CASSLEGANTEAFF.

The chain's CDR3 is CASSADRGWFTEAFF. CDR3 coding DNA: TGTGCCAGTAGTGCAGACAGGGGGTGGTTCACTGAAGCTTTCTTT. This chain connects TRBV19 to TRBJ1-1, with 9 bases fitting TRBD1. V lost 5 bases and J lost 4; bases outside the gene matches: 8. The CDR3 runs to 15 residues. CDR1 LNHDA and CDR2 SQIVND come from the germline V gene (reference sequence).